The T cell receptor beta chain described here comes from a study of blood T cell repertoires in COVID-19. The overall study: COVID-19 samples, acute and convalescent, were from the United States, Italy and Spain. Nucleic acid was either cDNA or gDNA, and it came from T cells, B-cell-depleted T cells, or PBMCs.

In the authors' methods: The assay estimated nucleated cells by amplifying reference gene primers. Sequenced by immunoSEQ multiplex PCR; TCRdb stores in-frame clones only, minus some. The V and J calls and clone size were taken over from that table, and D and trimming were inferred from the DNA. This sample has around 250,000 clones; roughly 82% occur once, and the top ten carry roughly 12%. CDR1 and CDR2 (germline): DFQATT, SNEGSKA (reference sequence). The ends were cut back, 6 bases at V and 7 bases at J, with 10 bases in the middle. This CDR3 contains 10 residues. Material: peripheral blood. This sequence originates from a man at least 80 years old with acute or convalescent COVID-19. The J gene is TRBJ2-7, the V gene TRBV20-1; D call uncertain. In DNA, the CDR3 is TGCAGTGCCCGCACTGAAGAGCAGTACTTC. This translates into CSARTEEQYF.